The 28 T cell receptor beta chains given below trace back to one sample, sequenced in a study of Ad26.COV2.S vaccination and SARS-CoV-2 variants. Treatment of the sample: about 20 received Ad26.COV2.S at low or high dose, single or two shots; about 5 received placebo; per-sample allocation not given. Vaccine and placebo recipients were sampled on day 63 after the first injection. Here immunoSEQ multiplex PCR was the method, and the copy in TCRdb shows in-frame clones only, minus some. The sample yields about 680,000 clones, approximately 88% seen once. The sample here was peripheral blood, taken in a trial of Ad26.COV2.S vaccine versus placebo. Every receptor here comes from a person between 18 and 65 years old who received the Ad26.COV2.S COVID-19 vaccine or a placebo.

The rearrangement uses TRBV28 and TRBJ2-3; TRBD2 matches at 10 bases. The CDR3 loop spans 14 amino acids. With V trimmed by 8 bases and J by 7 bases, 9 bases remained unmatched. Germline CDR1 reads MDHEN; CDR2 reads SYDVKM. The CDR3 sequence is CASAPGLASYTQYF. The CDR3 DNA reads as TGTGCCAGCGCCCCGGGACTAGCGAGCTATACGCAGTATTTT. The full variable domain, rest sourced from reference TRBV28 and TRBJ2-3, is DVKVTQSSRYLVKRTGEKVFLECVQDMDHENMFWYRQDPGLGLRLIYFSYDVKMKEKGDIPEGYSVSREKKERFSLILESASTNQTSMYLCASAPGLASYTQYFGPGTRLTVL.

The genes are TRBV24-1 and TRBJ2-3; possible D gene TRBD2, 7 bases. The CDR3 length is 15 residues. Trimming left V 5 bases short and J 2 bases short, with 13 bases between. The germline V gene encodes CDR1 KGHDR and CDR2 SFDVKD. The CDR3 spells CATSVERDNTDTQYF. In nucleotides, the CDR3 is TGTGCCACCAGTGTGGAGCGGGACAACACAGATACGCAGTATTTT.

In DNA form, the CDR3 reads TGTGCCAGCAGTGAATTACTAGCGGGAGTTGGTGAGCAGTTCTTC. Translated: CASSELLAGVGEQFF. The chain uses TRBV2 and TRBJ2-1, with 11 bases that match TRBD2. CDR1 is SNHLY, CDR2 FYNNEI, per germline. The CDR3 sequence is 15 residues long. The trim removed 2 bases at V and 9 bases at J, leaving 6 bases unmatched.

The chain recombines TRBV30 with TRBJ2-7, with a tentative D call TRBD2 (6 bases). Germline CDR1 is GTSNPN and CDR2 is SVGIG (reference sequence). Trimming left V 4 bases short and J 0 bases short, with 16 bases between. The CDR3 consists of 15 residues. Here the CDR3 DNA reads TGTGCCTGGACCCAACGGGGGACTGGCTCCTACGAGCAGTACTTC. It codes for CAWTQRGTGSYEQYF.

The chain carries TRBV7-8 and TRBJ1-5, with D unclear. Germline V lookup: CDR1 SGHVS, CDR2 FQNEAQ. CDR3 size: 14 residues. With 6 bases removed from V and 7 bases from J, the gap between germline ends came to 16 bases. In DNA, the CDR3 is TGTGCCAGCAGTTTTGGTGCCTTCGGACAGCCCCAGCATTTT. This gives the protein CASSFGAFGQPQHF.

The chain combines TRBV5-1 with TRBJ2-4, with D maybe TRBD2 (6 bases). Germline assignment: CDR1 SGHRS and CDR2 YFSETQ. This CDR3 contains 15 residues. Trimming removed 1 base from V and 8 bases from J, with 16 bases in between. CDR3 loop: CASSLLGSGLDIQYF. The CDR3 DNA sequence: TGCGCCAGCAGCTTGTTGGGTAGCGGTCTGGACATTCAGTACTTC.

The chain joins TRBV12-3 or TRBV12-4 to TRBJ2-3; D might be TRBD2 (6 bases). The CDR3 has 13 amino acids. V lost 5 bases and J 2 bases, leaving 8 bases between the germline ends. The CDR3 DNA reads as TGTGCCAGCAGTGGGAGGCCCACAGATACGCAGTATTTT. Translation: CASSGRPTDTQYF.

This clone was counted at least ten times. V and J are TRBV19 and TRBJ1-5; D gene unclear. Germline CDR1 LNHDA, CDR2 SQIVND (reference sequence). V shed 7 bases and J shed 0 bases, with 22 bases lying between them. The CDR3 covers 18 residues. Here the CDR3 DNA reads TGTGCCAGTACCCCTATGGAGGGTTTGGCGTATAGCAATCAGCCCCAGCATTTT. Translating gives CASTPMEGLAYSNQPQHF.

The rearrangement uses TRBV5-6 and TRBJ2-3, with 12 bases that match TRBD1. This CDR3 spans 15 amino acids. V shed 4 bases and J 4 bases; nucleotides not matched to a gene: 4. Germline lookup yields CDR1 SGHDT and CDR2 YYEEEE. CDR3 in amino acids: CASSVRDRGPDTQYF. CDR3 in DNA: TGTGCCAGCAGCGTCCGGGACAGGGGGCCAGATACGCAGTATTTT.

In this sample, this clone turned up once. The gene calls are TRBV18 and TRBJ1-5; no firm D call. From germline, CDR1 is KGHSH and CDR2 LQKENI. CDR3 length equals 15 residues. Trimming shortened V by 2 bases and J by 0 bases, and 8 bases separated the two germline ends. CDR3 sequence reads: CASSPNSLSNQPQHF. The CDR3 coding sequence is TGTGCCAGCTCACCAAACAGCCTTAGCAATCAGCCCCAGCATTTT.

The V gene is TRBV6-2 or TRBV6-3, the J gene TRBJ2-6; 10 bases match TRBD2. From germline, CDR1 is MNHEY and CDR2 SVGEGT. The CDR3 has 19 residues. V shed 4 bases and J 0 bases; nucleotides not matched to a gene: 9. The CDR3 nucleotides are TGTGCCAGCAGTTTCCCCCTAGCGGGGGCCCTCTCTGGGGCCAACGTCCTGACTTTC. Its protein product is CASSFPLAGALSGANVLTF.

As DNA, the CDR3 is TGTGCCAGCAGCCAGAGGGGTGTGATCTATGGCTACACCTTC. It codes for CASSQRGVIYGYTF. The gene calls are TRBV3-1 (or the pseudogene TRBV3-2) and TRBJ1-2, with D maybe TRBD1 (5 bases). The germline V gene has CDR1 LGHDT and CDR2 YNNKEL (reference sequence). Deletions cut 3 bases from V and 4 bases from J, with 12 bases between. The CDR3 sequence is 14 residues long.

J is TRBJ2-7 and V is TRBV6-5; D is unresolved. Germline CDR1 reads MNHEY; CDR2 reads SVGAGI. V was clipped by 2 bases and J by 0 bases, with 11 bases between them. The CDR3 loop spans 15 amino acids. DNA of the CDR3: TGTGCCAGCAGTTACCTTCCCCCCCCCTCCTACGAGCAGTACTTC. Encoded protein: CASSYLPPPSYEQYF.

The chain couples TRBV6-4 to TRBJ2-1; 7 bases align to TRBD2. V was clipped by 3 bases and J by 7 bases; unmatched bases: 6. CDR1 and CDR2 (germline): MRHNA, SNTAGT. This CDR3 has 14 amino acids. CDR3 sequence (DNA): TGTGCCAGCAGTGAAGCGGGGTTTGGAAATGAGCAGTTCTTC. Translated: CASSEAGFGNEQFF.

This chain connects TRBV19 to TRBJ1-2; D not resolved. Germline V gives CDR1 LNHDA, CDR2 SQIVND (reference sequence). CDR3 length: 9 amino acids. V gave up 4 bases and J gave up 10 bases, with 4 bases separating them. This chain's CDR3 is CASSTSYTF. The CDR3 DNA is TGTGCCAGTAGTACGTCCTACACCTTC.

Only one count was recorded for this clone. This chain joins TRBV19 and TRBJ2-2; TRBD1 matches 7 bases. Germline trimming cut 4 bases from V and 2 bases from J; bases unmatched to any gene: 7. The CDR3 covers 16 residues. Germline V gene data show CDR1 as LNHDA and CDR2 as SQIVND (reference sequence). CDR3 DNA: TGTGCCAGTAGTAGGGGACAGCTAAGTAACACCGGGGAGCTGTTTTTT. As protein: CASSRGQLSNTGELFF.

V usage is TRBV7-6 and J usage is TRBJ1-6; TRBD1 might be the D (6 bases). The ends were cut back, 3 bases at V and 5 bases at J, with 17 bases in the middle. This CDR3 is 17 amino acids long. Germline loops: CDR1 SGHVS, CDR2 FNYEAQ. The CDR3 region has the DNA TGTGCCAGCAGCTTCCTCCCCCCCGACAGGAATAATTCACCCCTCCACTTT. This encodes CASSFLPPDRNNSPLHF.

The V gene is TRBV18, the J gene TRBJ1-3; D is undetermined. This CDR3 comprises 16 residues. V was clipped by 3 bases and J by 0 bases, with 12 bases between them. The germline V gene encodes CDR1 KGHSH and CDR2 LQKENI. In DNA, the CDR3 is TGTGCCAGCTCACCGGCTGGGAGCTTCTCTGGAAACACCATATATTTT. Its translation is CASSPAGSFSGNTIYF.

A few counts support this clone. The identical CDR3 is also encoded by other nucleotide sequences in the sample. The chain combines TRBV27 with TRBJ2-7; D not certain. Germline V gives CDR1 MNHEY, CDR2 SMNVEV (reference sequence). V dropped 2 bases and J dropped 2 bases, with 7 bases sitting between them. The CDR3 has 13 residues. This chain's CDR3 is CASSLGQTYEQYF. The CDR3 DNA reads TGTGCCAGCAGTTTAGGGCAGACCTACGAGCAGTACTTC.

The chain employs TRBV10-1 and TRBJ1-2, with D perhaps TRBD1 (6 bases). Germline V lookup: CDR1 WNHNN, CDR2 SYGVQD (reference sequence). The CDR3 contains 13 residues. V lost 5 bases and J lost 2, with 9 bases in between. The CDR3 sequence is CASSQGKNYGYTF. The CDR3 DNA is TGCGCCAGCAGTCAGGGGAAGAACTATGGCTACACCTTC.

The count of this clone is one. The chain uses TRBV6-2 or TRBV6-3 and TRBJ2-3; TRBD2 agrees at 8 bases. Germline CDR1 and CDR2: MNHEY and SVGEGT. The CDR3 runs 16 residues. Trimming cost V 6 bases and J 3 bases; bases outside gene matches: 11. CDR3 bases: TGTGCCAGCAGCCTCCGACCGGGGGGGGGAACAGATACGCAGTATTTT. This encodes CASSLRPGGGTDTQYF.

This rearrangement joins TRBV27 to TRBJ1-3; 9 bases agree with TRBD1. CDR1 is MNHEY, CDR2 SMNVEV, per germline (reference sequence). Trimming cost V 6 bases and J 5 bases; bases outside gene matches: 11. The CDR3 runs to 16 residues. CDR3 sequence: CASSPTGGSTRNTIYF. The CDR3 DNA reads as TGTGCCAGCAGCCCAACAGGGGGCTCTACAAGAAACACCATATATTTT.

The rearrangement links TRBV10-1 to TRBJ2-2; 9 bases are shared with TRBD2. CDR1 is WNHNN, CDR2 SYGVQD, per germline (reference sequence). Trimming took 2 bases from V and 2 from J; bases not matched to a gene: 6. CDR3 size: 17 residues. The CDR3 loop reads CASSEGLAGSNTGELFF. CDR3 nucleotides: TGCGCCAGCAGTGAGGGGCTAGCGGGATCTAACACCGGGGAGCTGTTTTTT.

The chain combines TRBV10-2 with TRBJ1-4; TRBD1 agrees at 8 bases. V trimming: 6 bases; J trimming: 8 bases; junction bases outside the gene matches: 5. This CDR3 spans 13 amino acids. Germline CDR1 is WSHSY and CDR2 is SAAADI. CDR3 DNA: TGCGCCAGCAGGGACAGGGTAGAGGAAAAACTGTTTTTT. It codes for CASRDRVEEKLFF.

This chain links TRBV27 with TRBJ2-3; perhaps D is TRBD1 or TRBD2 (6 bases each). The V end was cut by 5 bases, the J end by 4 bases, with 13 bases between. The CDR3 loop spans 14 amino acids. Germline CDR1 reads MNHEY; CDR2 reads SMNVEV (reference sequence). Written as DNA, the CDR3 is TGTGCCAGCAGTGCCATAGGGGGGTCAGATACGCAGTATTTT. This encodes CASSAIGGSDTQYF.

The chain couples TRBV19 to TRBJ2-5, with D possibly called TRBD1 or TRBD2 (6 bases each). Germline CDR1 LNHDA, CDR2 SQIVND (reference sequence). The CDR3 spans 17 residues. V was pared by 8 bases and J by 4 bases, with 26 bases between. The CDR3 loop reads CASGARGRGGQGETQYF. The CDR3, as DNA: TGTGCCAGTGGAGCAAGGGGTAGAGGGGGGCAGGGAGAGACCCAGTACTTC.

The gene calls are TRBV2 and TRBJ1-1; D not certain. The CDR3 spans 12 residues. The ends were cut back, 6 bases at V and 7 bases at J, with 12 bases in the middle. Germline V gives CDR1 SNHLY, CDR2 FYNNEI. The CDR3 is CASSVQAYEAFF. CDR3 nucleotide sequence: TGTGCCAGCAGCGTCCAGGCGTATGAAGCTTTCTTT.

The V call is TRBV11-2, the J call TRBJ2-3, with D unresolved. Germline CDR1 is SGHAT and CDR2 is FQNNGV. The CDR3 sequence is 15 residues long. Trimming took 1 base from V and 4 from J, leaving 12 bases between them. In DNA, the CDR3 is TGTGCCAGCAGCTTAGCAGGCCTAGAGGCAGATACGCAGTATTTT. It is translated as CASSLAGLEADTQYF.